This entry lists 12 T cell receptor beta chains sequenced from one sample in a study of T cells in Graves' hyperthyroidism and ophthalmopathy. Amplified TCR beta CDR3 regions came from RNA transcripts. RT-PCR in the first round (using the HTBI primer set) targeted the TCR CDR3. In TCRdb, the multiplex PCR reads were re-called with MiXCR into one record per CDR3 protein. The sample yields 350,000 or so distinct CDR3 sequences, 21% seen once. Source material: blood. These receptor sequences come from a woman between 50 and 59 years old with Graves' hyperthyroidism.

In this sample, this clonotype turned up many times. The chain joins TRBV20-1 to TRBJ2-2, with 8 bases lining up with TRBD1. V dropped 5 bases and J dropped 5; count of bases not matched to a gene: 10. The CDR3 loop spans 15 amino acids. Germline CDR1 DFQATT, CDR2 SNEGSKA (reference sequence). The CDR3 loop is CSARLQGALTGELFF. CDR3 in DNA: TGCAGTGCTCGCCTCCAGGGGGCGCTAACCGGGGAGCTGTTTTTT.

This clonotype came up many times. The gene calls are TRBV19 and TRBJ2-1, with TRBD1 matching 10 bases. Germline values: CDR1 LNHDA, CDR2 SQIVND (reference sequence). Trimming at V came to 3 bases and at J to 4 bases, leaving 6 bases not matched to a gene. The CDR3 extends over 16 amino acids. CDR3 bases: TGTGCCAGTAGTATTAGACAGGGGGCAGGATACAATGAGCAGTTCTTC. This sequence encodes CASSIRQGAGYNEQFF.

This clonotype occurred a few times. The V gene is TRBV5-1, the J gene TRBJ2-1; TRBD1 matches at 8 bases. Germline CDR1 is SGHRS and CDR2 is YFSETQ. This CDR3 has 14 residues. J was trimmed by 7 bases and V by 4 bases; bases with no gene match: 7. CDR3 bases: TGCGCCAGCAGCCAGACAGGGGCGCCAAATGAGCAGTTCTTC. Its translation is CASSQTGAPNEQFF.

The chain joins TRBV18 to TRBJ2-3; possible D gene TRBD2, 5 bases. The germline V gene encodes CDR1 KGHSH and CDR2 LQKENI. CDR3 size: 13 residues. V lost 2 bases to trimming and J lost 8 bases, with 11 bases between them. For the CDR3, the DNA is TGTGCCAGCTCACCATCCTCAGGAGGTACGCAGTATTTT. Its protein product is CASSPSSGGTQYF.

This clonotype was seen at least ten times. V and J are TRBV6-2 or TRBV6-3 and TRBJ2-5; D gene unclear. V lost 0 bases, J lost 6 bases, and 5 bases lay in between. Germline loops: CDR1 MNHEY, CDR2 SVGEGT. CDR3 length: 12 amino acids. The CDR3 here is CASSYSTKTQYF. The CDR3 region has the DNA TGTGCCAGCAGTTACTCGACGAAGACCCAGTACTTC.

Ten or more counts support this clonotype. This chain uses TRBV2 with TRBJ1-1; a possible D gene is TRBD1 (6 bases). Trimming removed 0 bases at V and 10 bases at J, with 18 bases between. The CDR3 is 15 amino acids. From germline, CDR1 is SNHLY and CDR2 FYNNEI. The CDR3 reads CASSEAIRDTLLAFF. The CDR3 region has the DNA TGTGCCAGCAGTGAAGCGATCCGGGACACTCTTTTAGCTTTCTTT.

CDR3: CASSQLQETQYF. CDR3 sequence (DNA): TGCGCCAGCAGCCAGTTGCAAGAGACCCAGTACTTC. The chain recombines TRBV5-1 with TRBJ2-5; no clear D gene. The germline V and J ends were trimmed by 4 bases and 2 bases, with 6 bases remaining between them. The CDR3 covers 12 residues. Per the germline V gene, CDR1 is SGHRS and CDR2 is YFSETQ. The full variable domain, with the rest looked up from reference TRBV5-1 and TRBJ2-5, is KAGVTQTPRYLIKTRGQQVTLSCSPISGHRSVSWYQQTPGQGLQFLFEYFSETQRNKGNFPGRFSGRQFSNSRSEMNVSTLELGDSALYLCASSQLQETQYFGPGTRLLVL.

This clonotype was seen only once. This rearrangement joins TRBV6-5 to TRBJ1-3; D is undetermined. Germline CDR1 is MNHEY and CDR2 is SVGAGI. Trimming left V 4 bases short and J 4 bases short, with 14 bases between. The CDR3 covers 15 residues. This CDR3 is CASSSLAADGNTIYF. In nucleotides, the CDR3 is TGTGCCAGCAGTTCGCTTGCGGCGGACGGAAACACCATATATTTT.

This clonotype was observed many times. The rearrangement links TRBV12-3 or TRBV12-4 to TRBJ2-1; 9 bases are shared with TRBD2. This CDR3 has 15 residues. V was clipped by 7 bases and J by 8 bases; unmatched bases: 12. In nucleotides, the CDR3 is TGTGCCAGCAAAAGAACGGCGGGAGGGCCGGATGAGCAGTTCTTC. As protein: CASKRTAGGPDEQFF.

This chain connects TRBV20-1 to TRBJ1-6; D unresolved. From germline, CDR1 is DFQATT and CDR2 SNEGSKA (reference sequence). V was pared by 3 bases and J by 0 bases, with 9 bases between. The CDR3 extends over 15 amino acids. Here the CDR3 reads CSASALSSYNSPLHF. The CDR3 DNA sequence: TGCAGTGCTAGTGCACTTAGCTCCTATAATTCACCCCTCCACTTT.

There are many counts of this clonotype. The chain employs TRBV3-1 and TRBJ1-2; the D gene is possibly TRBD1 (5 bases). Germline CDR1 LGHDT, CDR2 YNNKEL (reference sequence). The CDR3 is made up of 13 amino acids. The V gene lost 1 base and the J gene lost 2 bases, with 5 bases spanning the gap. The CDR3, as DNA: TGTGCCAGCAGCCAAGGGGACAACTATGGCTACACCTTC. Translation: CASSQGDNYGYTF.

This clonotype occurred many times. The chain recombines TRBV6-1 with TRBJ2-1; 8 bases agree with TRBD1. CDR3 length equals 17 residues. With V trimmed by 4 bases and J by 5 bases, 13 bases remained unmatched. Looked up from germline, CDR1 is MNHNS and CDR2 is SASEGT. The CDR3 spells CASSAGDRPFTNNEQFF. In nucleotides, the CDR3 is TGTGCCAGCAGTGCCGGGGACAGGCCCTTTACTAACAATGAGCAGTTCTTC.